The 22 T cell receptor beta chains given below trace back to one sample, sequenced in a study of blood T cell repertoires in COVID-19. TCRdb keeps only in-frame clones here, not all; method: immunoSEQ multiplex PCR. This sample has some 310,000 clones, with almost 90% found just once. The sequencing sample was made of peripheral blood. The source is a woman aged 40 to 50 with COVID-19, enrolled during active disease.

The rearrangement links TRBV6-2 or TRBV6-3 to TRBJ2-7; 8 bases match TRBD1. This CDR3 has 17 amino acids. The V and J ends lost 4 bases and 3 bases, in that order; junction bases with no gene match: 14. The germline CDR1 and CDR2 sequences are MNHEY and SVGEGT. As DNA, the CDR3 is TGTGCCAGCAGTTCCCCGGGACAGGCGAACTTTAGCTACGAGCAGTACTTC. Translated: CASSSPGQANFSYEQYF.

The rearrangement joins TRBV3-1 (or the pseudogene TRBV3-2) to TRBJ1-4, with 8 bases identical to TRBD1. Germline V gives CDR1 LGHDT, CDR2 YNNKEL (reference sequence). Germline trimming cut 4 bases from V and 8 bases from J; bases unmatched to any gene: 21. This CDR3 is 19 amino acids long. CDR3 amino acids: CASSRKSLDKDRVEEKLFF. CDR3 coding DNA: TGTGCCAGCAGCCGAAAATCCCTCGACAAGGACAGGGTGGAGGAAAAACTGTTTTTT.

This chain joins TRBV5-1 and TRBJ2-1; 10 bases align to TRBD1. Germline CDR1 SGHRS, CDR2 YFSETQ. J gave up 0 bases and V 0 bases, and 6 bases lay outside the gene matches. The CDR3 contains 18 residues. DNA of the CDR3: TGCGCCAGCAGCTTGGGACAGGGGGCCTTTAGCTCCTACAATGAGCAGTTCTTC. It yields the protein CASSLGQGAFSSYNEQFF.

This clone was seen only once. This chain connects TRBV5-3 to TRBJ1-2; 10 nucleotides line up with TRBD1. TRBV5-3 is treated as an ORF (open reading frame) with a function not yet certain. This CDR3 has 16 amino acids. V dropped 2 bases and J dropped 2; count of bases not matched to a gene: 6. This CDR3 is CARSFQWTGGNYGYTF. The CDR3 DNA reads TGTGCCAGAAGCTTCCAATGGACAGGGGGGAACTATGGCTACACCTTC.

DNA for the CDR3: TGTGCCAGCAGCGTAGACCCAGGGTCGGCTGGAAACACCATATATTTT. This gives the protein CASSVDPGSAGNTIYF. J is TRBJ1-3 and V is TRBV9, with a tentative D call TRBD1 (5 bases). The V gene lost 0 bases and the J gene lost 2 bases, with 12 bases spanning the gap. Germline CDR1 and CDR2: SGDLS and YYNGEE. The CDR3 extends over 16 amino acids.

This chain uses TRBV7-6 with TRBJ1-1; D possibly corresponds to TRBD1 (5 bases). Germline V CDR1 and CDR2: SGHVS, FNYEAQ. Trimming shortened V by 1 base and J by 4 bases, and 13 bases separated the two germline ends. This CDR3 comprises 15 residues. The CDR3 coding sequence is TGTGCCAGCAGCTTAGGTGCTCTCGGGGGCACTGAAGCTTTCTTT. This translates into CASSLGALGGTEAFF.

This clone turned up a few times. This rearrangement joins TRBV27 to TRBJ1-4; D is uncertain. Germline V lookup: CDR1 MNHEY, CDR2 SMNVEV (reference sequence). The CDR3 has 15 residues. V was trimmed by 5 bases and J by 7 bases, leaving 17 bases between them. The chain's CDR3 is CASSPLPLRSEKLFF. CDR3 sequence (DNA): TGTGCCAGCAGTCCCCTCCCGTTGAGGAGTGAAAAACTGTTTTTT.

CDR3 sequence (DNA): TGTGCCAGCAGCTCCCAGGGGAACACCGGGGAGCTGTTTTTT. The encoded protein is CASSSQGNTGELFF. The chain recombines TRBV7-3 with TRBJ2-2; a possible D gene is TRBD1 (5 bases). Germline lookup yields CDR1 SGHTA and CDR2 FQGTGA. V shed 4 bases and J shed 1 base, with 7 bases lying between them. The CDR3 runs to 14 residues.

The CDR3 nucleotides are TGTGCCAGCAGTCAGGGACTAGCCCTTGAGCAGTTCTTC. Residues: CASSQGLALEQFF. The rearrangement uses TRBV2 and TRBJ2-1; TRBD2 matches at 9 bases. This CDR3 has 13 amino acids. V shed 5 bases, J shed 9 bases, and the junction held 5 bases outside the gene matches. Germline V CDR1 and CDR2: SNHLY, FYNNEI.

The chain employs TRBV3-1 (or the pseudogene TRBV3-2) and TRBJ2-7, with D perhaps TRBD2 (6 bases). The V and J ends lost 0 bases and 1 base respectively, with 13 bases between them. The CDR3 length is 16 residues. Germline CDR1 is LGHDT and CDR2 is YNNKEL (reference sequence). CDR3 DNA: TGTGCCAGCAGCCAAGATCGGGGGTATTCTTCCTACGAGCAGTACTTC. It is translated as CASSQDRGYSSYEQYF.

V gene TRBV15 combines with J gene TRBJ2-6, with D possibly matching TRBD2 (6 bases). Germline assignment: CDR1 LNHNV and CDR2 YYDKDF (reference sequence). V dropped 5 bases and J dropped 0 bases, with 17 bases sitting between them. This CDR3 has 18 residues. The DNA of the CDR3 is TGTGCCACCAGCTACCCGTGGGGGGTGAGCTCTGGGGCCAACGTCCTGACTTTC. Protein sequence: CATSYPWGVSSGANVLTF.

The chain joins TRBV30 to TRBJ2-3, with 8 bases identical to TRBD1. Germline V lookup: CDR1 GTSNPN, CDR2 SVGIG (reference sequence). This CDR3 region has 15 residues. With V trimmed by 5 bases and J by 0 bases, 7 bases remained unmatched. The CDR3: CAWERQGPSTDTQYF. CDR3 nucleotide sequence: TGTGCCTGGGAGAGACAGGGGCCTAGCACAGATACGCAGTATTTT.

This chain uses TRBV18 with TRBJ1-1, with 7 nucleotides matching TRBD1. V was clipped by 3 bases and J by 0 bases; unmatched bases: 4. The CDR3 totals 15 residues. Germline values: CDR1 KGHSH, CDR2 LQKENI. Here the CDR3 reads CASSPLDRMNTEAFF. CDR3 nucleotides: TGTGCCAGCTCACCTTTGGACAGGATGAACACTGAAGCTTTCTTT.

The chain links TRBV3-1 (or the pseudogene TRBV3-2) to TRBJ2-5, with 13 bases lining up with TRBD2. This CDR3 comprises 15 residues. From germline, CDR1 is LGHDT and CDR2 YNNKEL (reference sequence). The junction had 1 base not matched to a gene; V was cut back by 3 bases and J by 3 bases. The CDR3 DNA reads as TGTGCCAGCAGCCATGGACTAGCGGGGGAAGAGACCCAGTACTTC. As protein: CASSHGLAGEETQYF.

This clone has a single count. The chain joins TRBV10-3 to TRBJ2-1; D remains unclear. V lost 2 bases to trimming and J lost 0 bases, with 8 bases between them. Germline CDR1 and CDR2: ENHRY and SYGVKD. This CDR3 region has 15 residues. In DNA, the CDR3 is TGTGCCATCAGTGAGGTCCCTCCCTCCTACAATGAGCAGTTCTTC. Its translation: CAISEVPPSYNEQFF.

This clone showed up just once. The chain is built from TRBV7-9 and TRBJ1-3; D gene ambiguous. Germline CDR1 and CDR2: SEHNR and FQNEAQ (reference sequence). There are 14 residues in the CDR3. Trimming removed 4 bases at V and 12 bases at J, with 19 bases between. CDR3: CASSSVVTSGIIYF. In nucleotides, the CDR3 is TGTGCCAGCAGCTCGGTCGTCACGTCGGGGATCATATATTTT.

The chain uses TRBV27 and TRBJ1-2, with D perhaps matching TRBD1 (6 bases). Germline loops: CDR1 MNHEY, CDR2 SMNVEV (reference sequence). The CDR3 has 13 amino acids. V was pared by 5 bases and J by 8 bases, with 15 bases between. CDR3 bases: TGTGCCAGCAGTCCGACGACAGGAGGAGGCTACACCTTC. Amino acid sequence: CASSPTTGGGYTF.

CDR3 sequence: CASSLNGDQPQHF. The DNA of the CDR3 is TGCGCCAGCAGCTTGAACGGGGATCAGCCCCAGCATTTT. This rearrangement joins TRBV5-1 to TRBJ1-5, with no clear D. CDR1 and CDR2 from the germline V gene are SGHRS and YFSETQ. Trimming removed 1 base at V and 5 bases at J, with 7 bases between. The CDR3 is 13 residues long.

The chain links TRBV10-3 to TRBJ2-2; D uncertain. CDR1 and CDR2 (germline): ENHRY, SYGVKD. The length of the CDR3 is 14 residues. Trimming took off 5 bases at V and 0 bases at J, with 7 bases between the two ends. The CDR3 nucleotides are TGTGCCATCAGTCCAGTTTCGAACACCGGGGAGCTGTTTTTT. Translating it yields CAISPVSNTGELFF.

V gene TRBV7-2 combines with J gene TRBJ2-3; D might be TRBD2 (6 bases). V was cut by 6 bases and J by 2 bases, with 15 bases left in between. The CDR3 runs 15 residues. Germline V CDR1 and CDR2: SGHTA, FQGNSA. DNA of the CDR3: TGTGCCAGCAGGCGAGACGGGGGAAACACAGATACGCAGTATTTT. This gives the protein CASRRDGGNTDTQYF.

CDR3 nucleotide sequence: TGTGCCAGCTCACCCTGGGACAGGGGGCTTGGGTCACCCCTCCACTTT. As protein: CASSPWDRGLGSPLHF. The J gene is TRBJ1-6, the V gene TRBV18, with TRBD1 matching 12 bases. The CDR3 spans 16 residues. The trim removed 3 bases at V and 10 bases at J, leaving 7 bases unmatched. The germline V gene encodes CDR1 KGHSH and CDR2 LQKENI.

In this sample, this clone turned up once. The chain combines TRBV5-1 with TRBJ1-1; 7 nucleotides line up with TRBD1. V shed 4 bases, J shed 0 bases, and the junction held 6 bases outside the gene matches. The CDR3 has 15 residues. The germline V gene encodes CDR1 SGHRS and CDR2 YFSETQ. CDR3 sequence reads: CASSRGQSLNTEAFF. Written as DNA, the CDR3 is TGCGCCAGCAGCAGGGGACAGTCCCTGAACACTGAAGCTTTCTTT.